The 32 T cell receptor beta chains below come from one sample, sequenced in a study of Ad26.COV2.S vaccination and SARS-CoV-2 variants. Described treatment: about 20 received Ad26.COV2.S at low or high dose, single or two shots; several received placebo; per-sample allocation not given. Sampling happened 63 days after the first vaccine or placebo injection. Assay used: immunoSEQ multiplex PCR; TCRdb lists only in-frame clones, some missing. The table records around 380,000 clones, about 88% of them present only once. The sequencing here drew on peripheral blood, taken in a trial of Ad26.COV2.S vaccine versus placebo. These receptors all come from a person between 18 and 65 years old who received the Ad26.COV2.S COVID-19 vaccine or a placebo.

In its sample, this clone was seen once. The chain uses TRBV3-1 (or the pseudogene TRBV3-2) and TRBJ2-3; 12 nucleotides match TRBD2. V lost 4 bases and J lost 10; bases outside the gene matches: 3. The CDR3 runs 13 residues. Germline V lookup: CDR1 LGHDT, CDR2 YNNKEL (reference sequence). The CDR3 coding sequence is TGTGCCAGCAGCCCCGGACTAGCGGGGCCGCAGTATTTT. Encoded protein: CASSPGLAGPQYF.

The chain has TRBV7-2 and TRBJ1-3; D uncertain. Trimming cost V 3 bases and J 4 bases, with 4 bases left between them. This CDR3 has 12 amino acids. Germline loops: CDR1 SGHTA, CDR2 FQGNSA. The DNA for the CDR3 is TGTGCCAGCAGCTTCATCGGAAACACCATATATTTT. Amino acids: CASSFIGNTIYF.

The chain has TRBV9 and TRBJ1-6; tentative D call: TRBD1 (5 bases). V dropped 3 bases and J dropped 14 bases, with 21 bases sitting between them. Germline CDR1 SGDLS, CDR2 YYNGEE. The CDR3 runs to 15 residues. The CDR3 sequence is CASSGEGASPGSLHF. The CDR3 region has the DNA TGTGCCAGCAGCGGAGAAGGGGCATCTCCTGGTTCCCTCCACTTT. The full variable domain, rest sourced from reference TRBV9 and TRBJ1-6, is DSGVTQTPKHLITATGQRVTLRCSPRSGDLSVYWYQQSLDQGLQFLIQYYNGEERAKGNILERFSAQQFPDLHSELNLSSLELGDSALYFCASSGEGASPGSLHFGNGTRLTVT.

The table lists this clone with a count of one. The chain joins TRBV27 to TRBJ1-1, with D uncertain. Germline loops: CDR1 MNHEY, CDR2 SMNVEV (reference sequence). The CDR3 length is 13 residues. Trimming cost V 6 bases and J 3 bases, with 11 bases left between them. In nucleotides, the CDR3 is TGTGCCAGCAGGGCCACGCGGGACACTGAAGCTTTCTTT. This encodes CASRATRDTEAFF.

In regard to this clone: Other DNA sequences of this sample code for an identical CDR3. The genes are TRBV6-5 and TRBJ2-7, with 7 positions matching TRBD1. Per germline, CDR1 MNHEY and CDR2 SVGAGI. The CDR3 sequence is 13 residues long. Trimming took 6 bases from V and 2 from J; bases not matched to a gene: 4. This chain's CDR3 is CASSRDRTYEQYF. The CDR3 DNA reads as TGTGCCAGCAGCCGGGACAGAACCTACGAGCAGTACTTC.

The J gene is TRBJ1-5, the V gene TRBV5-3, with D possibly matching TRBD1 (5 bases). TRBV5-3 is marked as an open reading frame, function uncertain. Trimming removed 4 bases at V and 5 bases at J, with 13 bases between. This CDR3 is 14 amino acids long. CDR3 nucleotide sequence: TGTGCCAGAAGCCCAAGACAGCTAGATCAGCCCCAGCATTTT. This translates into CARSPRQLDQPQHF.

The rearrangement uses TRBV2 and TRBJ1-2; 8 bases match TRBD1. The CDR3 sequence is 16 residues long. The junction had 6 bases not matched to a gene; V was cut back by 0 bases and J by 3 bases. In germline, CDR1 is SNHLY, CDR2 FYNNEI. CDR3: CASSEALQGADYGYTF. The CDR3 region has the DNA TGTGCCAGCAGTGAAGCGCTTCAGGGGGCTGACTATGGCTACACCTTC.

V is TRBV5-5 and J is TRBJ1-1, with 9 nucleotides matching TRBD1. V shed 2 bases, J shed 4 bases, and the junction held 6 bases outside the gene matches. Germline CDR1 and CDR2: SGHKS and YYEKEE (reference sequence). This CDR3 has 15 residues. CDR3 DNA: TGTGCCAGCAGCTTTCCGGGACAGGGTACCACTGAAGCTTTCTTT. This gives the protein CASSFPGQGTTEAFF.

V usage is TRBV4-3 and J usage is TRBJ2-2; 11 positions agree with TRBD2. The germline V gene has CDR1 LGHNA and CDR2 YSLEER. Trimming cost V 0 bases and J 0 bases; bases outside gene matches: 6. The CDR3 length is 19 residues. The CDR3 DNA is TGCGCCAGCAGCCAAGATATACTAGCGGGGGCCGCGAACACCGGGGAGCTGTTTTTT. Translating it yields CASSQDILAGAANTGELFF.

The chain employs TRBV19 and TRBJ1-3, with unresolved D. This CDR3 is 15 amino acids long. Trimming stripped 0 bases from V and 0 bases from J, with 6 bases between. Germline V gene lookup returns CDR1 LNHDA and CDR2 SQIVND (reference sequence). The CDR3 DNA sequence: TGTGCCAGTAGTATAGATTGGCTCTCTGGAAACACCATATATTTT. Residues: CASSIDWLSGNTIYF.

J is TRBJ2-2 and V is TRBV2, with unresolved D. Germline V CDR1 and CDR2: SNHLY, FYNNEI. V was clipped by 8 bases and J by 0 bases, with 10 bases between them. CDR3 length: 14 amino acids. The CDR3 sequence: CASAASPNTGELFF. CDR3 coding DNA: TGTGCCAGCGCGGCCAGTCCGAACACCGGGGAGCTGTTTTTT.

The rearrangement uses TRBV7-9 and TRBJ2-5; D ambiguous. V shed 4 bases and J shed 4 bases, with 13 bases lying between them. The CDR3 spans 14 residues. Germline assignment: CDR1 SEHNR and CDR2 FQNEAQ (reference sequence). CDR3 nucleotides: TGTGCCAGCAGCTCCACGTTGAGTTCAGAGACCCAGTACTTC. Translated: CASSSTLSSETQYF.

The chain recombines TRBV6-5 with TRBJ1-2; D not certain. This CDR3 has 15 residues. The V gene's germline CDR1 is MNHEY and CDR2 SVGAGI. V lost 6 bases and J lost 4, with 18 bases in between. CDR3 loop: CASRLSTLGIYGYTF. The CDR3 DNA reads TGTGCCAGCAGACTTTCGACACTGGGTATCTATGGCTACACCTTC.

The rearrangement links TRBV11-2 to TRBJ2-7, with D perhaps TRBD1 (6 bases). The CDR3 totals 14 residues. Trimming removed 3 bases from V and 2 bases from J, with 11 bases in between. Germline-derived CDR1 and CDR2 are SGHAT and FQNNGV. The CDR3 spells CASSFRDKAYEQYF. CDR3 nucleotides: TGTGCCAGCAGCTTTCGGGACAAAGCCTACGAGCAGTACTTC. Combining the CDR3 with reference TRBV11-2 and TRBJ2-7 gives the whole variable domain EAGVAQSPRYKIIEKRQSVAFWCNPISGHATLYWYQQILGQGPKLLIQFQNNGVVDDSQLPKDRFSAERLKGVDSTLKIQPAKLEDSAVYLCASSFRDKAYEQYFGPGTRLTVT.

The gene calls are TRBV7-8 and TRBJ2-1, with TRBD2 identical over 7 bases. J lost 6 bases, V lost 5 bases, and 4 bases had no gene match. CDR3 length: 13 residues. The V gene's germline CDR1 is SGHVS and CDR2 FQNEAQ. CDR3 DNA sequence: TGTGCCAGCAGCCAACGACTAGCCAATGAGCAGTTCTTC. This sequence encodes CASSQRLANEQFF.

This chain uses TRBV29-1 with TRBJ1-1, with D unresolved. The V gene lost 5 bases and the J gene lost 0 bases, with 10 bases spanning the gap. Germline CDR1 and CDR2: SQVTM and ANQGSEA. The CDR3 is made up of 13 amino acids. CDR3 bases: TGCAGCGTTTTCCTCCGGGTGAACACTGAAGCTTTCTTT. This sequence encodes CSVFLRVNTEAFF.

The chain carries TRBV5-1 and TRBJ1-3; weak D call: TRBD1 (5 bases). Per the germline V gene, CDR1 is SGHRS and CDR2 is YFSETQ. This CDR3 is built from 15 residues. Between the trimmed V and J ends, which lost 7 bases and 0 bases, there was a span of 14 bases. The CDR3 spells CASSPDTISGNTIYF. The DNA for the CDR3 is TGCGCCAGCTCCCCGGACACGATCTCTGGAAACACCATATATTTT.

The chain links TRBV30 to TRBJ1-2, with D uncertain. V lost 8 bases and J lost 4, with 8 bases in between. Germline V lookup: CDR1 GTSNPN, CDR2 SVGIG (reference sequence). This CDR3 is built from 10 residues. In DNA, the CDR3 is TGTGCCGCGGACCTCTATGGCTACACCTTC. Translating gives CAADLYGYTF.

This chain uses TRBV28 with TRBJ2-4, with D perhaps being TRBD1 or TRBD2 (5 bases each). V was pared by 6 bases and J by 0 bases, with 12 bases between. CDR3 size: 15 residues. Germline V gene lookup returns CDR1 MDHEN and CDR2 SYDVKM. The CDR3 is CASSQSGTAKNIQYF. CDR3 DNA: TGTGCCAGCAGCCAATCAGGGACAGCCAAAAACATTCAGTACTTC.

In nucleotides, the CDR3 is TGTGCCAGTAGTGAGAGGGGGCGGGGCAATCAGCCCCAGCATTTT. Translation gives CASSERGRGNQPQHF. The rearrangement joins TRBV19 to TRBJ1-5, with 7 bases matching TRBD1. The CDR3 is 15 residues long. V was clipped by 5 bases and J by 2 bases; unmatched bases: 6. Germline V gene sequence: CDR1 LNHDA, CDR2 SQIVND (reference sequence).

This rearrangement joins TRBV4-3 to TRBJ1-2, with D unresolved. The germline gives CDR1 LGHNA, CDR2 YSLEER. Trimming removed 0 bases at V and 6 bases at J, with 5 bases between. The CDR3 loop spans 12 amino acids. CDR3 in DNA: TGCGCCAGCAGCCAAGATGATAATGGCTACACCTTC. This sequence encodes CASSQDDNGYTF.

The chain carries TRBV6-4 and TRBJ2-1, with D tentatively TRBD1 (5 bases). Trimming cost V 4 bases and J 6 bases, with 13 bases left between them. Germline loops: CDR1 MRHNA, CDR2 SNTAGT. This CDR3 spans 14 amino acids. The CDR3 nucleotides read TGTGCCAGCAGTGGGGGTGTTCAGGGCAATGAGCAGTTCTTC. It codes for CASSGGVQGNEQFF.

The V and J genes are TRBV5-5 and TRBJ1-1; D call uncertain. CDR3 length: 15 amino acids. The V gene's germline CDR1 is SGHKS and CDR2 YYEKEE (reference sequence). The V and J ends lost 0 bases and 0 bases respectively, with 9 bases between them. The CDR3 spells CASSLEIVMNTEAFF. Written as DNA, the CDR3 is TGTGCCAGCAGCTTGGAGATCGTCATGAACACTGAAGCTTTCTTT. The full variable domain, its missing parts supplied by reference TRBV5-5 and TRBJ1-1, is DAGVTQSPTHLIKTRGQQVTLRCSPISGHKSVSWYQQVLGQGPQFIFQYYEKEERGRGNFPDRFSARQFPNYSSELNVNALLLGDSALYLCASSLEIVMNTEAFFGQGTRLTVV.

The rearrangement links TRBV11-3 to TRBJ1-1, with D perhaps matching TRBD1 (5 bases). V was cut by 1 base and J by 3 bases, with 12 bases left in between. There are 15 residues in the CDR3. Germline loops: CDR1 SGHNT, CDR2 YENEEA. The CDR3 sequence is CASSLGQAGDTEAFF. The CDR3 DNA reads TGTGCCAGCAGCTTAGGTCAGGCGGGGGACACTGAAGCTTTCTTT.

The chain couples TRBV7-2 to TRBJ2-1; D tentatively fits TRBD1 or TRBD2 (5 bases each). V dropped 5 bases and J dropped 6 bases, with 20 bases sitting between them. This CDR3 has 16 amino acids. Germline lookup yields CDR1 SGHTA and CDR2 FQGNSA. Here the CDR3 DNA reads TGTGCCAGCAGCCCCCAGAGGGGCTGGGGTCGCAATGAGCAGTTCTTC. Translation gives CASSPQRGWGRNEQFF.

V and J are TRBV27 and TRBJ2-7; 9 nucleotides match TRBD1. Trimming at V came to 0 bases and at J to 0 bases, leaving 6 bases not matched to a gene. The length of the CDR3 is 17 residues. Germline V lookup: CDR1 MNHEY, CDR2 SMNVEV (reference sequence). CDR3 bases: TGTGCCAGCAGTTTATCGGGACAGGGTGGGCCCTCCTACGAGCAGTACTTC. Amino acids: CASSLSGQGGPSYEQYF.

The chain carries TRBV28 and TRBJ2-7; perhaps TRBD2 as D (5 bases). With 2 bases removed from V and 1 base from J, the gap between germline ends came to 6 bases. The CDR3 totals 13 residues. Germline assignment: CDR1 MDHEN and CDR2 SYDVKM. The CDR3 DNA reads TGTGCCAGCAGTTTACCGGGGTCCTACGAGCAGTACTTC. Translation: CASSLPGSYEQYF.

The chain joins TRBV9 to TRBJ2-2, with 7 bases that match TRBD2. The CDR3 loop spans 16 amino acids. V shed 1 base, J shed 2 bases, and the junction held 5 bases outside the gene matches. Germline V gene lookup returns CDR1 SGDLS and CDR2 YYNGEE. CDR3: CASSVTGTTNTGELFF. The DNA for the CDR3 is TGTGCCAGCAGCGTAACCGGGACTACTAACACCGGGGAGCTGTTTTTT. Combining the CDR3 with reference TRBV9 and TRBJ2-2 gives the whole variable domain DSGVTQTPKHLITATGQRVTLRCSPRSGDLSVYWYQQSLDQGLQFLIQYYNGEERAKGNILERFSAQQFPDLHSELNLSSLELGDSALYFCASSVTGTTNTGELFFGEGSRLTVL.

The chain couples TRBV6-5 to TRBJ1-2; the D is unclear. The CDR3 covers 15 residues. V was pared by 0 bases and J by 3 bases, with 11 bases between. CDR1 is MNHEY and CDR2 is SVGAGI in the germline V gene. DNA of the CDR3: TGTGCCAGCAGTTACTCGGCAAGGAGTCACTATGGCTACACCTTC. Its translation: CASSYSARSHYGYTF.

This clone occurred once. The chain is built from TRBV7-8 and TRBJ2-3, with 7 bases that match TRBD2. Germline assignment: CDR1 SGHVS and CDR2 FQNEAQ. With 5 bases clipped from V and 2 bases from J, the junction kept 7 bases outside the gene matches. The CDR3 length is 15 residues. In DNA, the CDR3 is TGTGCCAGCAGCCCAATGCGGGGGAACACAGATACGCAGTATTTT. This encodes CASSPMRGNTDTQYF.

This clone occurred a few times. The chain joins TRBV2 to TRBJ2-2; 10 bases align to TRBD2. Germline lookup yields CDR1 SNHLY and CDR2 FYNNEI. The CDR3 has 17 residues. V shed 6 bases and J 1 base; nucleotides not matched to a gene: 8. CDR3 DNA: TGTGCCAGCAGGCGGATAGCGGGGGGCCTGAACACCGGGGAGCTGTTTTTT. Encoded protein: CASRRIAGGLNTGELFF.

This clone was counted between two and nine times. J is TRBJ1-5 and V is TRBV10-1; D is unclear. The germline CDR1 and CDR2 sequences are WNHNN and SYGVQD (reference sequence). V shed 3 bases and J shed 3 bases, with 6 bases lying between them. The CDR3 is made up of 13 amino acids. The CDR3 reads CASSEGFNQPQHF. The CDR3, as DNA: TGCGCCAGCAGTGAAGGGTTCAATCAGCCCCAGCATTTT.